The table lists the clone carrying this T cell receptor (beta chain) with many counts. This CDR3 region has 14 residues. V lost 1 base to trimming and J lost 3 bases, with 10 bases between them. Looked up from germline, CDR1 is MGHRA and CDR2 is YSYEKL. This record belongs to a study of read filtering for tumor transcriptome and immune sequencing. Molecular barcoded adaptors covering alpha/delta and beta/gamma chains were used on roughly 400 ng RNA. TCRdb recomputed calls from the reads with MiXCR, one row per CDR3 protein. The sample lists about 86,000 distinct CDR3 sequences, over 9% occurring once.

Sequencing input: a population of CD138-negative cells sorted from bone marrow. The source is a donor at least 40 years old with multiple myeloma. The chain employs TRBV4-1 and TRBJ2-7; D is undetermined. Written as DNA, the CDR3 is TGCGCCAGCAGCCAAGGTTCCGGAGACTACGAGCAGTACTTC. Protein product: CASSQGSGDYEQYF.